The clone carrying this T cell receptor (beta chain) was seen only once. Antigen unknown. This sample was taken from a study of PD-1 blockade in classical Hodgkin lymphoma. Whole-study findings and limits: Complete responders started with a diversity level that resembled newly diagnosed patients at baseline. By C4D1 there was a significant rise in CD4+ TCR diversity but not in CD8+ TCR diversity.

Patients all relapsed after autologous stem cell transplantation, and there was variation in brentuximab vedotin exposure. The table came from immunoSEQ multiplex PCR; TCRdb's copy has only in-frame clones and leaves some out. The sample records under 60,000 clones, approximately 73% being singletons. This CDR3 comprises 14 residues. V lost 6 bases, J lost 2 bases, and 13 bases lay in between. Germline CDR1 MNHEY, CDR2 SVGAGI. Sequencing used peripheral blood mononuclear cells (PBMCs), obtained before the second cycle of nivolumab. The source is a human donor with classical Hodgkin lymphoma. The chain combines TRBV6-5 with TRBJ1-1; D is possibly TRBD1 (5 bases). Here the CDR3 reads CASRLGTSNTEAFF. The CDR3 DNA sequence: TGTGCCAGCAGGCTAGGGACCAGTAACACTGAAGCTTTCTTT.